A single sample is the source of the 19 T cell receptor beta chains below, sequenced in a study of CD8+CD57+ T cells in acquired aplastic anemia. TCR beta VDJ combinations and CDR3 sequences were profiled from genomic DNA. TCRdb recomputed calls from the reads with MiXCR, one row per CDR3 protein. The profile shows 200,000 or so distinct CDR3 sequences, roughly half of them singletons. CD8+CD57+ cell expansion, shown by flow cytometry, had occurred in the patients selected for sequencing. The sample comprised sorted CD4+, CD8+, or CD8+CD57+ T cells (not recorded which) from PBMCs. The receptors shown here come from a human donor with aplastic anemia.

The CDR3 nucleotides read TGTGCCAGCAGCTTAGAGGCGGCGGCGGGGAAGTATTTT. The encoded protein is CASSLEAAAGKYF. The V gene is TRBV11-2, the J gene TRBJ2-3, with D possibly TRBD2 on 6 matching bases. The CDR3 spans 13 residues. Germline assignment: CDR1 SGHAT and CDR2 FQNNGV. V was shortened by 0 bases and J by 13 bases, with 14 bases between the two germline ends.

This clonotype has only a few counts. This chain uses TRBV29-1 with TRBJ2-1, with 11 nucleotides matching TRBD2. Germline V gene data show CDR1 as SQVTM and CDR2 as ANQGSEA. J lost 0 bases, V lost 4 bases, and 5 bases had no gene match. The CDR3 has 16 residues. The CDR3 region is CSVGRLAGSSYNEQFF. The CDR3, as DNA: TGCAGCGTTGGCAGACTAGCGGGGAGCTCCTACAATGAGCAGTTCTTC.

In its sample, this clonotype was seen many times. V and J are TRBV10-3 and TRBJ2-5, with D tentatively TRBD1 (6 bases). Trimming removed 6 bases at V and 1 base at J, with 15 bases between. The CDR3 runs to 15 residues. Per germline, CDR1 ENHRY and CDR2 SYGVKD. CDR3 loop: CAISSQGMGQETQYF. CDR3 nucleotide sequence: TGTGCCATCAGCTCACAGGGAATGGGCCAAGAGACCCAGTACTTC.

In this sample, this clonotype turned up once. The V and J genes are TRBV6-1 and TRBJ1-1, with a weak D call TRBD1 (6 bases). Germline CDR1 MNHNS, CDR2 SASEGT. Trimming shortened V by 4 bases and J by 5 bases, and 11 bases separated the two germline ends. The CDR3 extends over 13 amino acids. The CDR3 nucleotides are TGTGCCAGCAGTGGGTGGGGGGCAACTGAAGCTTTCTTT. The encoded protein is CASSGWGATEAFF.

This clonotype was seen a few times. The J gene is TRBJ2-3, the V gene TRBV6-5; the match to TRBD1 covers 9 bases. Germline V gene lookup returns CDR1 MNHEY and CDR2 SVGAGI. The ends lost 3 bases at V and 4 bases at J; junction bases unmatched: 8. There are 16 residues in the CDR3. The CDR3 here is CASSYSGTGLADTQYF. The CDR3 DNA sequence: TGTGCCAGCAGTTATTCCGGGACAGGGTTGGCAGATACGCAGTATTTT.

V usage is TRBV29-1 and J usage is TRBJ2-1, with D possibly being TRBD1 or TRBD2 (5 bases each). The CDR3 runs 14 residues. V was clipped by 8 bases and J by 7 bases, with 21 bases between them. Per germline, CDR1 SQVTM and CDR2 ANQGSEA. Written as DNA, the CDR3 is TGCAGCACTCGGGGCCCCCGCGAAGCGAATGAGCAGTTCTTC. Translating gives CSTRGPREANEQFF.

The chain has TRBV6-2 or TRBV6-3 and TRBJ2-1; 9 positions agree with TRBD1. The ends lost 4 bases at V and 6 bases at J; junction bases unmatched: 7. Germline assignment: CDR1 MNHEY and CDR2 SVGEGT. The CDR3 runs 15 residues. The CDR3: CASSSPGQGRNEQFF. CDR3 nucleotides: TGTGCCAGCAGTTCTCCGGGACAGGGCCGCAATGAGCAGTTCTTC.

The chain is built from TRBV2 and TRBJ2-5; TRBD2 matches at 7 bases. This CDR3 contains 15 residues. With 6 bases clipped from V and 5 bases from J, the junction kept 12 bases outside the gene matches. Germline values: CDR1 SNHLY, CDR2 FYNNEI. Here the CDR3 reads CASSNPPGGAETQYF. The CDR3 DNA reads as TGTGCCAGCAGCAATCCCCCGGGGGGTGCGGAGACCCAGTACTTC.

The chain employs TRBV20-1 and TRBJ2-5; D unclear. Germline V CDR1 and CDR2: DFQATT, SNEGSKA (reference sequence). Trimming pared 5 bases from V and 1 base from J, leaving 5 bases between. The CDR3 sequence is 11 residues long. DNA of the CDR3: TGCAGTGCTTACAGCCAAGAGACCCAGTACTTC. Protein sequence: CSAYSQETQYF.

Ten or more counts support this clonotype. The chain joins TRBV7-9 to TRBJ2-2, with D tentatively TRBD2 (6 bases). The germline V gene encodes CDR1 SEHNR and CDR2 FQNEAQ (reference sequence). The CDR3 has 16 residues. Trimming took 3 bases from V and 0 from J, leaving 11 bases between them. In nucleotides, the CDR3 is TGTGCCAGCAGCTTGGTGCGGGGCACGAACACCGGGGAGCTGTTTTTT. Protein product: CASSLVRGTNTGELFF.

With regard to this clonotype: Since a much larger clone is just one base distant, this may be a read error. CDR3 nucleotides: TGTGCCAGCAGGCCTGGACTAGCGAACTACGAGCAGTACTTC. Translation gives CASRPGLANYEQYF. The rearrangement links TRBV12-3 or TRBV12-4 to TRBJ2-7, with TRBD2 identical over 9 bases. The CDR3 covers 14 residues. The ends lost 6 bases at V and 3 bases at J; junction bases unmatched: 6.

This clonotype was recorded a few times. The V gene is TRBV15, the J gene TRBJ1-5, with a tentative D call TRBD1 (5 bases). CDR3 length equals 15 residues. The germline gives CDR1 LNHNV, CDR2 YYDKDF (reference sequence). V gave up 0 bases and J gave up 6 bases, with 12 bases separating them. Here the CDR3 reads CATSRDKGGGQPQHF. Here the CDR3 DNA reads TGTGCCACCAGCAGAGATAAGGGCGGGGGTCAGCCCCAGCATTTT.

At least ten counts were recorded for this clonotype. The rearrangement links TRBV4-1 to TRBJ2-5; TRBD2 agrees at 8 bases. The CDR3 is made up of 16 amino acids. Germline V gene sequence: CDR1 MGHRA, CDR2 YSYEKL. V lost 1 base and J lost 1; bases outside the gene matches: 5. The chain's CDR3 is CASSQGPTSAQETQYF. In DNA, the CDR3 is TGCGCCAGCAGCCAAGGACCGACTAGCGCCCAAGAGACCCAGTACTTC.

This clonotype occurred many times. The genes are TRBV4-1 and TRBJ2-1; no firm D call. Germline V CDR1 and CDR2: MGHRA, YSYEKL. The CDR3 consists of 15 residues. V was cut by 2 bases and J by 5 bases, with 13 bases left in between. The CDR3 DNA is TGCGCCAGCAGCCAAAGCGCGGTAGCCGACAATGAGCAGTTCTTC. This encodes CASSQSAVADNEQFF.

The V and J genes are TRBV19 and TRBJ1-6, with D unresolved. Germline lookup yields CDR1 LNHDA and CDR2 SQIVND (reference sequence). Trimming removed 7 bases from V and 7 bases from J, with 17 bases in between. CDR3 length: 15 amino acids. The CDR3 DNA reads TGTGCCAGTAACTCGGAAAGAGGATGGAATTCACCCCTCCACTTT. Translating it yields CASNSERGWNSPLHF.

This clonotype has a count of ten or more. The CDR3 DNA sequence: TGTGCCAGCCGGCGTGGGATGGGTCGAGTGAACACTGAAGCTTTCTTT. Amino acids: CASRRGMGRVNTEAFF. V and J are TRBV7-2 and TRBJ1-1; D uncertain. Germline values: CDR1 SGHTA, CDR2 FQGNSA. V was shortened by 8 bases and J by 0 bases, with 19 bases between the two germline ends. This CDR3 is 16 amino acids long.

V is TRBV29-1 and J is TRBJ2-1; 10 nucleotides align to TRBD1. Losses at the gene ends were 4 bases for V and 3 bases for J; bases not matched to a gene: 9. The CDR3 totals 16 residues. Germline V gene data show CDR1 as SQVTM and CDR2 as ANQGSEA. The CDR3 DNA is TGCAGCGTTGCTGTCTCTGGACAGGGGGTCTACAATGAGCAGTTCTTC. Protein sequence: CSVAVSGQGVYNEQFF.

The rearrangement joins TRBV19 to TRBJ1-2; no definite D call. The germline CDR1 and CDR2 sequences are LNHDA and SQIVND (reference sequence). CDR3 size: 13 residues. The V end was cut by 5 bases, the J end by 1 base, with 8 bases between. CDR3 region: CASSREFNYGYTF. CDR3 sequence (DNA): TGTGCCAGTAGTCGGGAGTTTAACTATGGCTACACCTTC.

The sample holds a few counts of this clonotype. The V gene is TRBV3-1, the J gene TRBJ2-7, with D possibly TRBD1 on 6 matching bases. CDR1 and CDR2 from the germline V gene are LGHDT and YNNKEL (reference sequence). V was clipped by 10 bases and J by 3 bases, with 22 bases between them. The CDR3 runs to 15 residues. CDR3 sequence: CATPYRVCWYYEQYF. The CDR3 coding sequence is TGTGCCACACCATACAGGGTTTGTTGGTACTACGAGCAGTACTTC.